This T cell receptor (beta chain) is from a study of T cell responses to AZD1222 COVID-19 vaccine. This CDR3 is built from 18 residues. Sequenced by immunoSEQ multiplex PCR; TCRdb stores in-frame clones only, minus some. The sample includes approximately 100,000 clones, around nine tenths of them seen just once. Whole-study findings and limits: The study sampled repertoires only after the peak T cell response. Spike-spanning, vaccine-associated CD4 TCRs were dominant at 160-218 and 743-854.

Comments on this clone: Antigen: not known.

The source of this sequence is an adult who received the AZD1222 COVID-19 vaccine. The chain combines TRBV21-1 with TRBJ1-6; the listed D gene, TRBD1, was not tested against the DNA. TRBV21-1 is a documented pseudogene. Here the sequenced sample was peripheral blood, taken 28 days after the second AZD1222 dose. The DNA for the CDR3 is TGTGCCAGCAGCTCAGAGGGCCGACAGGTCCTCGGGATTAGGGCCCTCCACTTT. Residues: CASSSEGRQVLGIRALHF.